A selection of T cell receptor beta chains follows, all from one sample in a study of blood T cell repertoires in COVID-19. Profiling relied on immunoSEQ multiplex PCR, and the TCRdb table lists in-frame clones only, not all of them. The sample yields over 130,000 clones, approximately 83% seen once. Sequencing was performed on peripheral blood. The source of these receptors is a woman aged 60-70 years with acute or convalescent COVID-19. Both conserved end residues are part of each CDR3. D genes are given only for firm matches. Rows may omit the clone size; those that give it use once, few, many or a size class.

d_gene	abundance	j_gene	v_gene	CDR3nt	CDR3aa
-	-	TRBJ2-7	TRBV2	TGTGCCAGCACCCCCGACTGGGGCCGATCCTACGAGCAGTACTTC	CASTPDWGRSYEQYF
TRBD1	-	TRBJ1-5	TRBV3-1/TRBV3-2	TGTGCCAGCAGCCAAGCCCCGACAGGGGGTTCTAATCAGCCCCAGCATTTT	CASSQAPTGGSNQPQHF
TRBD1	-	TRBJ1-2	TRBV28	TGTGCCAGCTCACAGGGGACAGGGGGGACCTATGGCTACACCTTC	CASSQGTGGTYGYTF
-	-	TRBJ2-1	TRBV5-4	TGTGCCAGCAGCGGCAGGGTAGGCGAGCAGTTCTTC	CASSGRVGEQFF
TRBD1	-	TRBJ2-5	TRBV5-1	TGCGCCAGCAGCTTGGGGGCAGGGGGAAATCAAGAGACCCAGTACTTC	CASSLGAGGNQETQYF
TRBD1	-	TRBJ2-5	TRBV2	TGTGCCAGCGCTCGGGACAGGGGACAAGAGACCCAGTACTTC	CASARDRGQETQYF
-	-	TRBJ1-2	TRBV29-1	TGCAGCGTTGGAACCGGGACTAACTATGGCTACACCTTC	CSVGTGTNYGYTF
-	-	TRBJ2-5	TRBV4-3	TGCGCCAGCAGCCAAGATCTTTATGACAGCGACCAAGAGACCCAGTACTTC	CASSQDLYDSDQETQYF
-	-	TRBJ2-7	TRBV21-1	TGTGCCAGCAGCTGCAGGGGCTACGAGCAGTACTTC	CASSCRGYEQYF
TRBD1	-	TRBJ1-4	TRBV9	TGTGCCAGCAGCGTAGGGGTGCCAGGGGGCAAAGAGAAACTGTTTTTT	CASSVGVPGGKEKLFF
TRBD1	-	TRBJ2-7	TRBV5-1	TGCGCCAGCAGCGACGACAGGGGGTACTACGAGCAGTACTTC	CASSDDRGYYEQYF
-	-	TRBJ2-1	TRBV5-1	TGCGCCAGCAGCCACCTGCAGACAGGCCTAGGGAATGAGCAGTTCTTC	CASSHLQTGLGNEQFF
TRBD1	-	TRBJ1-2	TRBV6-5	TGTGCCAGCAGTTACGGGCAGGGGGGACTTGGCTACACCTTC	CASSYGQGGLGYTF
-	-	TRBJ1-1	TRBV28	TGTGCCAGCAGTTTATCTCAGATGAACACTGAAGCTTTCTTT	CASSLSQMNTEAFF
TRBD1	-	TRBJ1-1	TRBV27	TGTGCCAGCAGTGCCCTTACAGGGGGCATGAACACTGAAGCTTTCTTT	CASSALTGGMNTEAFF
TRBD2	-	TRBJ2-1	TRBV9	TGTGCCAGCAGCCCCCGGGGACTAGCGGGAGTTGATGAGCAGTTCTTC	CASSPRGLAGVDEQFF
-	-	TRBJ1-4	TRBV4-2	TGTGCCAGCAGCCAAGAACTGAATGAAAAACTGTTTTTT	CASSQELNEKLFF
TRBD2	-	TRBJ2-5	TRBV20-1	TGCAGTGCTAGTTTTGCGGGAGGACGCCCAGGGGAGACCCAGTACTTC	CSASFAGGRPGETQYF
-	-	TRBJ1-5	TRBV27	TGTGCCAGCAGTTCCGTGAGGGGGGGGCGCTATAGCAATCAGCCCCAGCATTTT	CASSSVRGGRYSNQPQHF
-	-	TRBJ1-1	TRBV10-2	TGCGCCAGCAGCCGAATGGGGGGGAACACTGAAGCTTTCTTT	CASSRMGGNTEAFF
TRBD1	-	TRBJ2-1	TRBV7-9	TGTGCCAGCAGCGACACCCTCCTCCGGGACAGGGTGTATTATGAGCAGTTCTTC	CASSDTLLRDRVYYEQFF
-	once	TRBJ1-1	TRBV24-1	TGTGCCACCAGTGATCCCCGCGGGGGGAGCACTGAAGCTTTCTTT	CATSDPRGGSTEAFF
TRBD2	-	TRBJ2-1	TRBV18	TGTGCCAGCTCACCGGGACTAGCAAATGAGCAGTTCTTC	CASSPGLANEQFF
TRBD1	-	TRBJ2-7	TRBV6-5	TGTGCCAGCAGAGACGACAGGGCCGAGCAGTACTTC	CASRDDRAEQYF
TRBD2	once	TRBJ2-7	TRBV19	TGTGCCAGTAGTTCGGAATGGACTAGCGGGAGGGCCTCCTACGAGCAGTACTTC	CASSSEWTSGRASYEQYF
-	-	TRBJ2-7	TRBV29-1	TGCAGCGTTCTACAGGGTGCCGAGCAGTACTTC	CSVLQGAEQYF
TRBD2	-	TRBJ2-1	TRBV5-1	TGCGCCAGCAGCTGGGGATATCGGGGGGAAAAATTGGATGAGCAGTTCTTC	CASSWGYRGEKLDEQFF
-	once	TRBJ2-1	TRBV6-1	TGTGCCAGCAGTGTCTCCGGGACTTCCCCGCCCGATGAGCAGTTCTTC	CASSVSGTSPPDEQFF
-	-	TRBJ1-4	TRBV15	TGTGCCACCAGCAGAGAACGGCAGGGTCACAATGAAAAACTGTTTTTT	CATSRERQGHNEKLFF
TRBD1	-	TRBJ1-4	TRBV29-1	TGCAGCGTACGACAGGGTAGGAGTGAAAAACTGTTTTTT	CSVRQGRSEKLFF